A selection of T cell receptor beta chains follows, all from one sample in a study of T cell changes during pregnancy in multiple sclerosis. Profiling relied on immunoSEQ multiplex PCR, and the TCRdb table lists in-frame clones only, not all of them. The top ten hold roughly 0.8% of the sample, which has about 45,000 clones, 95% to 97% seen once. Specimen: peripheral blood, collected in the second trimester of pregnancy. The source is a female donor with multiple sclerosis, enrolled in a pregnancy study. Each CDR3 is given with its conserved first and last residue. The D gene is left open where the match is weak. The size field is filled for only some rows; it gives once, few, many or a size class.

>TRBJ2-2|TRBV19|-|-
CASTPGTSYTGELFF
TGTGCCAGTACTCCCGGGACTTCGTACACCGGGGAGCTGTTTTTT
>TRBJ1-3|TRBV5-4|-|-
CASSRQTGAGNTIYF
TGTGCCAGCAGCCGACAGACGGGAGCTGGAAACACCATATATTTT
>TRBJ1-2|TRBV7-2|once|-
CASSLGGYLDSSRVGGYTF
TGTGCCAGCAGCTTAGGGGGATATCTGGACAGCTCCCGCGTCGGTGGCTACACCTTC
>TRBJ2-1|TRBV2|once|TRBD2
CASRGGTKPHNEQFF
TGTGCCAGCAGAGGCGGGACTAAGCCCCACAATGAGCAGTTCTTC
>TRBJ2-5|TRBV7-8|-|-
CASSPLRGAGETQYF
TGTGCCAGCAGCCCGCTCCGGGGGGCAGGGGAGACCCAGTACTTC
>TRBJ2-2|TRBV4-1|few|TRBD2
CASSHPGLAERNTGELFF
TGCGCCAGCAGCCACCCGGGACTAGCGGAGCGGAACACCGGGGAGCTGTTTTTT
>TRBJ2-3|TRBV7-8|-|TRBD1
CASSSSMGQGEDTQYF
TGTGCCAGCAGCTCCAGCATGGGACAGGGGGAAGATACGCAGTATTTT
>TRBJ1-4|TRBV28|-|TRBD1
CASSPIRDSGEKLFF
TGTGCCAGCAGCCCCATCCGGGACAGCGGTGAAAAACTGTTTTTT
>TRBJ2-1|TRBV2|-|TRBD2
CASSPGLAYNEQFF
TGTGCCAGCAGTCCTGGACTAGCTTACAATGAGCAGTTCTTC
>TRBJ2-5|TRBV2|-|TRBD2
CASSLTPASGTIQETQYF
TGTGCCAGCAGCCTCACGCCGGCTAGCGGTACTATCCAAGAGACCCAGTACTTC
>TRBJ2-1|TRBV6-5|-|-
CASSYLTGRGNEQFF
TGTGCCAGCAGTTACCTGACAGGAAGGGGGAATGAGCAGTTCTTC
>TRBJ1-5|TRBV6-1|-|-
CASSEFGGGHGNQPQHF
TGTGCCAGCAGTGAATTTGGGGGAGGACATGGCAATCAGCCCCAGCATTTT
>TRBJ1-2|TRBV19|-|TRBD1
CASTRGTGGVYGYTF
TGTGCCAGTACCCGAGGGACAGGGGGCGTCTATGGCTACACCTTC
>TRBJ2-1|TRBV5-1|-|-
CASSRDSVSYNEQFF
TGCGCCAGCAGCCGGGACTCCGTGTCCTACAATGAGCAGTTCTTC
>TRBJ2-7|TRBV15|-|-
CATSRAYYEQYF
TGTGCCACCAGCAGAGCGTACTACGAGCAGTACTTC
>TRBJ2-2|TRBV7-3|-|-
CASSRAGVTGELFF
TGTGCCAGCAGTCGAGCAGGGGTGACCGGGGAGCTGTTTTTT
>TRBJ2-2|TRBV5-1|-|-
CASSLDSGELFF
TGCGCCAGCAGCTTGGATAGTGGGGAGCTGTTTTTT
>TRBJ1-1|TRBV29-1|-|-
CSVTRGGARNTEAFF
TGCAGCGTTACGAGGGGAGGGGCGAGGAACACTGAAGCTTTCTTT
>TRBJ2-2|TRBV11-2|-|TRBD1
CASSLVGRGRPGELFF
TGTGCCAGCAGCTTAGTGGGCAGGGGGCGCCCCGGGGAGCTGTTTTTT
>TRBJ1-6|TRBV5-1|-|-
CASSPQGPWDSPLHF
TGCGCCAGCAGCCCCCAGGGCCCTTGGGATTCACCCCTCCACTTT
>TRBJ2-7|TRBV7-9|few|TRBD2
CASSPTRLAGKSSYEQYF
TGTGCCAGCAGCCCTACCAGACTAGCGGGAAAGAGCTCCTACGAGCAGTACTTC
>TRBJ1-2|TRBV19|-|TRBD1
CASSLPGQGANYGYTF
TGTGCCAGTAGTTTACCGGGACAGGGGGCTAACTATGGCTACACCTTC
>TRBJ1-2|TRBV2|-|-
CASSERGSYGYTF
TGTGCCAGCAGTGAACGAGGGTCTTATGGCTACACCTTC
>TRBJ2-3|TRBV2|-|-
CASTLSGQGTDTQYF
TGTGCCAGCACCCTTAGCGGACAAGGCACAGATACGCAGTATTTT
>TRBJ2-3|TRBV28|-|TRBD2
CASSSGTSGSGADTQYF
TGTGCCAGCAGTTCCGGGACTAGCGGGAGTGGGGCCGATACGCAGTATTTT
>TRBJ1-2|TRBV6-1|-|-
CASRKQGGNYGYTF
TGTGCCAGCAGGAAACAGGGCGGAAACTATGGCTACACCTTC
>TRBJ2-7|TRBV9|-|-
CASSVAYRGGEQYF
TGTGCCAGCAGCGTAGCATATAGGGGTGGGGAGCAGTACTTC
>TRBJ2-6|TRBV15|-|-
CATSRDLPGANVLTF
TGTGCCACCAGCAGAGATCTTCCTGGGGCCAACGTCCTGACTTTC
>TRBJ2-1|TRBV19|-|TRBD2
CASSTGTSGINEQFF
TGTGCCAGTAGTACCGGGACTAGCGGGATCAATGAGCAGTTCTTC
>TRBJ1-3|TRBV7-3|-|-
CASSLTAGSGNTIYF
TGTGCCAGCAGCTTAACGGCAGGCTCTGGAAACACCATATATTTT
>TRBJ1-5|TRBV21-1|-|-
CAARNSNQPQHF
TGTGCCGCGAGGAATAGCAATCAGCCCCAGCATTTT
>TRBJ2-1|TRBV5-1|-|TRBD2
CASTLILAGGYSGNEQFF
TGCGCCAGCACCTTGATCCTAGCGGGAGGATATTCTGGGAATGAGCAGTTCTTC
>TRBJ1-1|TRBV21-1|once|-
CASSKERGQGARTEAFF
TGTGCCAGCAGCAAAGAGAGGGGACAGGGGGCGAGAACTGAAGCTTTCTTT
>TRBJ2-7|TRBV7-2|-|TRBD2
CASSFRPRGLADEQYF
TGTGCCAGCAGCTTTCGTCCCAGGGGACTAGCGGACGAGCAGTACTTC
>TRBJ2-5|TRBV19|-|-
CASSIATSGIETQYF
TGTGCCAGTAGTATAGCGACGTCGGGTATTGAGACCCAGTACTTC
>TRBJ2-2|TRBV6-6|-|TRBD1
CASTRDRGVELFF
TGTGCCAGTACTCGGGACAGGGGCGTGGAGCTGTTTTTT
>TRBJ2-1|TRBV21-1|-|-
CASSTTNAPSRDNPTYNEQFF
TGTGCCAGCAGCACCACCAACGCACCATCACGAGATAATCCTACCTACAATGAGCAGTTCTTC
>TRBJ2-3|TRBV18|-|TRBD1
CASSPTGIADTQYF
TGTGCCAGCTCACCGACAGGGATTGCAGATACGCAGTATTTT
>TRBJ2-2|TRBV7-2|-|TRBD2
CASSPSGGNTGELFF
TGTGCCAGCAGCCCTAGCGGGGGGAACACCGGGGAGCTGTTTTTT
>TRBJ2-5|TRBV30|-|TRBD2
CAWSVTGGKTQYF
TGTGCCTGGAGCGTAACGGGAGGAAAGACCCAGTACTTC
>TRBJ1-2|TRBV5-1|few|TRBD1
CASSLEGGAGGYTF
TGCGCCAGCAGCTTGGAAGGGGGCGCGGGAGGCTACACCTTC
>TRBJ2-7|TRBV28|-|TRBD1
CASSSTGGTPRQYF
TGTGCCAGCAGTTCCACAGGGGGGACCCCAAGGCAGTACTTC
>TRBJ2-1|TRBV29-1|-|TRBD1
CSVEIPGQGTYNEQFF
TGCAGCGTTGAAATTCCGGGACAGGGCACGTACAATGAGCAGTTCTTC
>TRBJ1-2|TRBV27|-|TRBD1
CASSLSNTGGSANYGYTF
TGTGCCAGCAGTTTATCGAACACAGGGGGCTCAGCTAACTATGGCTACACCTTC
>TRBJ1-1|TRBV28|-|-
CASSFSYNFRGTEAFF
TGTGCCAGCAGTTTTTCCTACAATTTTAGGGGCACTGAAGCTTTCTTT
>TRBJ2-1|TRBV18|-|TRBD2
CASSPLASGGNNEQFF
TGTGCCAGCTCACCACTGGCTAGCGGGGGGAACAATGAGCAGTTCTTC
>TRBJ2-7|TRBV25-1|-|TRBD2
CASSNSGRAHEQYF
TGTGCCAGCAGTAACAGCGGGAGGGCCCACGAGCAGTACTTC
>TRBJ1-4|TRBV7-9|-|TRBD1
CASSLWGQGEEKLFF
TGTGCCAGCAGCTTATGGGGACAGGGTGAAGAAAAACTGTTTTTT
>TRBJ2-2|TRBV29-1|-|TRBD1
CSATDRGRRVDGELFF
TGCAGCGCTACCGACAGGGGGCGCAGAGTAGACGGGGAGCTGTTTTTT
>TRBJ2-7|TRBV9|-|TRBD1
CASSTRDRGSYEQYF
TGTGCCAGCAGCACTCGGGACAGGGGATCCTACGAGCAGTACTTC
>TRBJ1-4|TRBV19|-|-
CASSITLNEKLFF
TGTGCCAGTAGTATAACTCTTAATGAAAAACTGTTTTTT